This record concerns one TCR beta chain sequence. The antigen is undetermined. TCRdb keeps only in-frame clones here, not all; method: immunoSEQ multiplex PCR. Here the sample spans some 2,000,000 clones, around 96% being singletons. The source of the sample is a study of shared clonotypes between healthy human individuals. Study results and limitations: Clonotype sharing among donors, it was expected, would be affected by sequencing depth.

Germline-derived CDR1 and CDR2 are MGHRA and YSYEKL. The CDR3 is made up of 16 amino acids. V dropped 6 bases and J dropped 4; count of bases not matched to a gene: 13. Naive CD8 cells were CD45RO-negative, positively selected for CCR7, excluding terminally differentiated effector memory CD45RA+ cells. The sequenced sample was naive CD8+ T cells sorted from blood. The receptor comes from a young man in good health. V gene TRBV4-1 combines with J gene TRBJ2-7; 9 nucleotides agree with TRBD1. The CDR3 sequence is CASSNAKGTGFYEQYF. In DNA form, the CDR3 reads TGCGCCAGCAGTAACGCGAAAGGGACAGGGTTTTACGAGCAGTACTTC.